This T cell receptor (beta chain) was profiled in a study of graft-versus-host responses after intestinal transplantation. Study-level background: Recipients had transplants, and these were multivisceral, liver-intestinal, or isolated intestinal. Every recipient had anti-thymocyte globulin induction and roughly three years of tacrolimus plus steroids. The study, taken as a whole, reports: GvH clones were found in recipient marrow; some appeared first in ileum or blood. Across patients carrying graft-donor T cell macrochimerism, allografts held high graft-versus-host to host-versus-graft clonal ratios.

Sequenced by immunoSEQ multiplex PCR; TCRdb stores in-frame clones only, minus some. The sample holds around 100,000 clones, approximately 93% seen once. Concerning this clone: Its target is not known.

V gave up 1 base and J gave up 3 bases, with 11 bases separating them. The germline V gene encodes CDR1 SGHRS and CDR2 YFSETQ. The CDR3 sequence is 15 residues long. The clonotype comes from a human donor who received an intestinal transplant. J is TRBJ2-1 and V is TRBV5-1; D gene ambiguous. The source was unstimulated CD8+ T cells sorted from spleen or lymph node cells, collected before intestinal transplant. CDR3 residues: CASSLTPSHYNEQFF. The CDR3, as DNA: TGCGCCAGCAGCTTGACTCCCAGTCACTACAATGAGCAGTTCTTC.